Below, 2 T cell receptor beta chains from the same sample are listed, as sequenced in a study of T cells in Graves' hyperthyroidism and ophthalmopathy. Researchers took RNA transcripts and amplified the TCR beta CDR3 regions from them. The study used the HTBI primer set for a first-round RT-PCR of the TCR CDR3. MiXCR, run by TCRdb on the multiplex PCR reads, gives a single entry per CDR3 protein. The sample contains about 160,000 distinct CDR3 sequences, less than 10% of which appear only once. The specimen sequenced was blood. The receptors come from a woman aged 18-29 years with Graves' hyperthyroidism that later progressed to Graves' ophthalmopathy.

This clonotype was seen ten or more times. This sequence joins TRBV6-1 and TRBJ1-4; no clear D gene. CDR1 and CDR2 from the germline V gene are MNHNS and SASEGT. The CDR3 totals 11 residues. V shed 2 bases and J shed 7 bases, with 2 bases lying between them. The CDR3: CASSESEKLFF. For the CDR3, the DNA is TGTGCCAGCAGTGAATCTGAAAAACTGTTTTTT.

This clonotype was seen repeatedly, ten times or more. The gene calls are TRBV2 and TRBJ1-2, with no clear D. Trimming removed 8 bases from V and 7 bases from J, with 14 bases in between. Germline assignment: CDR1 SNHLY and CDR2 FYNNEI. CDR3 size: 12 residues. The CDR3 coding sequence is TGTGCCAGCGGCAGCCTTCTCTTTGGCTACACCTTC. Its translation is CASGSLLFGYTF.